The following is a T cell receptor (beta chain) sequence with its context. What it binds is unknown. The data derive from a study of cytomegalovirus exposure and HLA in healthy donors. The study, taken as a whole, reports: For most TCR beta V segments, an earlier analysis put the productive rate at about 87% or about 30% of the time. Cytomegalovirus association was listed for 164 TCR beta chains. V- and J-gene trimming in TCR beta was tied to a missense DCLRE1C variant by an analysis performed later.

A multiplex PCR was run with 60 Vbeta primers and 13 Jbeta primers. Clones were read by immunoSEQ multiplex PCR, and TCRdb kept only the in-frame ones, dropping some. Seen here are about 120,000 clones, about four fifths observed once, and the top ten hold more than 1.4%. Healthy bone marrow donors made up the donor group. The CDR3 runs to 13 residues. The germline gives CDR1 SGHNT, CDR2 YENEEA. V was pared by 7 bases and J by 3 bases, with 5 bases of the junction left unmatched. The receptor was isolated from a young woman in good health and CMV-seronegative. The chain has TRBV11-3 and TRBJ2-7; 8 bases agree with TRBD2. Sequenced input: PBMCs. The CDR3 DNA is TGTGCCAGCACCGGGGGGGATAGCTACGAGCAGTACTTC. Translating gives CASTGGDSYEQYF.